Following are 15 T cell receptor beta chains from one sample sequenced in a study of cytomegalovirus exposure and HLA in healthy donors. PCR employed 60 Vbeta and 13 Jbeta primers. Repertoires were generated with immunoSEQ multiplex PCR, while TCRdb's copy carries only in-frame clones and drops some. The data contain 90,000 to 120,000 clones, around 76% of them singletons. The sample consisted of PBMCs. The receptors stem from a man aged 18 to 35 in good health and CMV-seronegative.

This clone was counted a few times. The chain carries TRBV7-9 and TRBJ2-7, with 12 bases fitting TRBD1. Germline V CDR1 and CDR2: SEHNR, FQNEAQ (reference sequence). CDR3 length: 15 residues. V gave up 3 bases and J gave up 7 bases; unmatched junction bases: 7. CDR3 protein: CASSFPGQGAGEQYF. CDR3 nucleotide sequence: TGTGCCAGCAGCTTTCCGGGACAGGGGGCTGGAGAGCAGTACTTC. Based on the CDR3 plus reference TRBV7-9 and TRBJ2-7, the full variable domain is DTGVSQNPRHKITKRGQNVTFRCDPISEHNRLYWYRQTLGQGPEFLTYFQNEAQLEKSRLLSDRFSAERPKGSFSTLEIQRTEQGDSAMYLCASSFPGQGAGEQYFGPGTRLTVT.

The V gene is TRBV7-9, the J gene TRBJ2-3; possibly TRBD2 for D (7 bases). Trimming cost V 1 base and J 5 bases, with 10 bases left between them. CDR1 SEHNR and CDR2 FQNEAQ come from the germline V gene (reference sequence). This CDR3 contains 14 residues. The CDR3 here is CASSLEGGGDTQYF. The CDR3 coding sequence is TGTGCCAGCAGCTTAGAGGGGGGGGGAGATACGCAGTATTTT.

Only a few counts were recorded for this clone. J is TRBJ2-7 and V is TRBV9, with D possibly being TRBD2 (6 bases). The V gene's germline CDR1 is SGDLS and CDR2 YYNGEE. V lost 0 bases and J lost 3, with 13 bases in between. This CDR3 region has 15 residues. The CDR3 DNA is TGTGCCAGCAGCGTAGAAGGCGGGGTTAGCTACGAGCAGTACTTC. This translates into CASSVEGGVSYEQYF. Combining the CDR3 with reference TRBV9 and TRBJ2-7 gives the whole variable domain DSGVTQTPKHLITATGQRVTLRCSPRSGDLSVYWYQQSLDQGLQFLIQYYNGEERAKGNILERFSAQQFPDLHSELNLSSLELGDSALYFCASSVEGGVSYEQYFGPGTRLTVT.

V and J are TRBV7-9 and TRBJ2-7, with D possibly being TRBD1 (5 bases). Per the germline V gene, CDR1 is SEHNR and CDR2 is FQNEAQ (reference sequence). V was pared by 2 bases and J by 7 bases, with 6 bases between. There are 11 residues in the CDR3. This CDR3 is CASSLKGEQYF. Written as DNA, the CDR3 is TGTGCCAGCAGCTTAAAGGGGGAGCAGTACTTC.

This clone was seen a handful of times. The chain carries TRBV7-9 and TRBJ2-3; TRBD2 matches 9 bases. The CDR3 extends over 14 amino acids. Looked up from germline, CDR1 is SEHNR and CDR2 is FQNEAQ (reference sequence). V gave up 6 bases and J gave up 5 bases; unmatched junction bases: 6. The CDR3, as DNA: TGTGCCAGCAGGGTAGCGGGGGTGAAAGATACGCAGTATTTT. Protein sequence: CASRVAGVKDTQYF.

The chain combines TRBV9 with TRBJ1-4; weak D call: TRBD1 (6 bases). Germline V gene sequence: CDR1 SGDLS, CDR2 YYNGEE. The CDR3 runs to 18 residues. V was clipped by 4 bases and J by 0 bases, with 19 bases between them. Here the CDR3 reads CASSHLPTGLATNEKLFF. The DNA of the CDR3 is TGTGCCAGCAGCCACCTCCCCACAGGGCTAGCAACTAATGAAAAACTGTTTTTT.

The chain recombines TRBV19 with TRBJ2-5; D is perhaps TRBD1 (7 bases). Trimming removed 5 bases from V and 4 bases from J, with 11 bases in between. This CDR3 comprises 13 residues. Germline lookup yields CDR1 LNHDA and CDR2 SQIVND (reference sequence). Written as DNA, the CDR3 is TGTGCCAGTAGTGGGCAGGGGGGAGAGACCCAGTACTTC. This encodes CASSGQGGETQYF.

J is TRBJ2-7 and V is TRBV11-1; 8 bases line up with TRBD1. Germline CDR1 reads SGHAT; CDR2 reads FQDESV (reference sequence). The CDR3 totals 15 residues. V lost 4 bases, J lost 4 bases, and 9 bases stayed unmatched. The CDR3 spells CASSYTDRAFYEQYF. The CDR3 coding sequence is TGTGCCAGCAGCTACACGGACAGGGCTTTTTACGAGCAGTACTTC.

This chain's CDR3 is CASSWSGGAYNEQFF. The CDR3, as DNA: TGCGCCAGCAGCTGGAGCGGGGGGGCCTACAATGAGCAGTTCTTC. The chain combines TRBV5-1 with TRBJ2-1; 10 positions match TRBD2. The V and J ends lost 3 bases and 2 bases, in that order; junction bases with no gene match: 2. The CDR3 covers 15 residues. Per the germline V gene, CDR1 is SGHRS and CDR2 is YFSETQ.

CDR3 nucleotides: TGCGCCAGCAGAGGCGGCAGGGGGGTTAGCTATGGCTACACCTTC. This translates into CASRGGRGVSYGYTF. The chain is built from TRBV23-1 and TRBJ1-2, with 7 nucleotides matching TRBD1. TRBV23-1 is annotated as an ORF whose role is uncertain. The CDR3 is made up of 15 amino acids. V was clipped by 6 bases and J by 4 bases; unmatched bases: 11.

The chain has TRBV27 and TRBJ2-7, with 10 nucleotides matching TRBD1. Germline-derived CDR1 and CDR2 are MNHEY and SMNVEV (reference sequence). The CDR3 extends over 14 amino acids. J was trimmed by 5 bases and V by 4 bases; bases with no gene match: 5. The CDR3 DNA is TGTGCCAGCAGTTGGGGACAGGGGTTGAACGAGCAGTACTTC. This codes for CASSWGQGLNEQYF.

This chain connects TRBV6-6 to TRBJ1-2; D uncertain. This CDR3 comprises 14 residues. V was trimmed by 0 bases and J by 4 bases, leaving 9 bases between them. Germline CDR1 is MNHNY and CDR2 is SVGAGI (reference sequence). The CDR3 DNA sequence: TGTGCCAGCAGTTACTCGTTCGAACTCTATGGCTACACCTTC. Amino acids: CASSYSFELYGYTF.

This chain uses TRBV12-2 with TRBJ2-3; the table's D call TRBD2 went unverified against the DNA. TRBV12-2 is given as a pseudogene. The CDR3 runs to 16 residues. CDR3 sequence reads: CASRFGLAGGTDTQYF. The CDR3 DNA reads TGTGCAAGTCGCTTTGGGCTAGCGGGGGGCACAGATACGCAGTATTTT.

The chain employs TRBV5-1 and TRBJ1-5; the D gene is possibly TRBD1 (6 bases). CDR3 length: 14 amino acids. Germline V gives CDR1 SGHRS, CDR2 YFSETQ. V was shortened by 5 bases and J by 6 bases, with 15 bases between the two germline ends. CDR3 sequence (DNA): TGCGCCAGCAGATACAGGGAAGGGCGTCAGCCCCAGCATTTT. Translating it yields CASRYREGRQPQHF. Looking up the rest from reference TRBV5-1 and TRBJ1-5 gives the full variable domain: KAGVTQTPRYLIKTRGQQVTLSCSPISGHRSVSWYQQTPGQGLQFLFEYFSETQRNKGNFPGRFSGRQFSNSRSEMNVSTLELGDSALYLCASRYREGRQPQHFGDGTRLSIL.

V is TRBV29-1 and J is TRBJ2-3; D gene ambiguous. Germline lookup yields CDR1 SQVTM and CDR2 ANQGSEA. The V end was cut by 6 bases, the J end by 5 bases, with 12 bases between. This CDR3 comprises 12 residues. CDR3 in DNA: TGCAGCGTGGCAGAGACGGGAGATACGCAGTATTTT. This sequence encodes CSVAETGDTQYF.